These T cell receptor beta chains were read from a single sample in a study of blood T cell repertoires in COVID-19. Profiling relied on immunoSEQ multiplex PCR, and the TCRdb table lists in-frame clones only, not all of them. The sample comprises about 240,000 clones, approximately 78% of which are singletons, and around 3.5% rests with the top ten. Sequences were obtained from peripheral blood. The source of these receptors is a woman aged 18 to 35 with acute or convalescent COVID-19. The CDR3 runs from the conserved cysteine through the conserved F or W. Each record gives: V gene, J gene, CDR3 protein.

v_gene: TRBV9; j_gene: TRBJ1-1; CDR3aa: CASSVGPTGNTEAFF
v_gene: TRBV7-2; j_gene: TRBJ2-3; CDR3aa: CASSLGDGAGGGNTDTQYF
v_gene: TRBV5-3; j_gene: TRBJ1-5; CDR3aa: CARLLSGQPQHF
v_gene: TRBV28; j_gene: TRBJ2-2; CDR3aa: CASSLPGTGNTGELFF
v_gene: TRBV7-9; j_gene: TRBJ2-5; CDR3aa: CASSLAGAVETQYF
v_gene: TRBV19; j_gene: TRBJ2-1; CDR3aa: CASSIDLLGGDLNEQFF
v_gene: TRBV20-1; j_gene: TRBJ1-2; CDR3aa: CSARNNQGYTF
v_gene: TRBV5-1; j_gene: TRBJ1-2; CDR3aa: CASSSRQGVNYGYTF
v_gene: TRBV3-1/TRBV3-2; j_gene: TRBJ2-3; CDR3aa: CASSPFVSSGSLGSDTQYF
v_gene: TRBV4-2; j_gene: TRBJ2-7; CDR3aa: CASSPLFKREFDEQYF
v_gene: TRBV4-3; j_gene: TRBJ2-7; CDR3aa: CASSQTGTGSHEQYF
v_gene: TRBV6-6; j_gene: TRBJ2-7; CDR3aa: CASSPRTGSKVWSSYEQYF
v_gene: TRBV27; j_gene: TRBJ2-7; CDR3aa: CASSSPGQSSYEQYF
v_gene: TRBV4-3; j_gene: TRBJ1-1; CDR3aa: CASSQDLTGSTEAFF
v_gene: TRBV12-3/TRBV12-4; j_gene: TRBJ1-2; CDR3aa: CASSSRYGYTF
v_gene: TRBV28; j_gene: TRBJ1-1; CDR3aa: CASSWGTGKTLAFF
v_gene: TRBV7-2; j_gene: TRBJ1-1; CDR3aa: CASSFGTGANTEAFF
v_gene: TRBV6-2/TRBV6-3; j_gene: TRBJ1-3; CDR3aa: CASSYATVAGDTIYF
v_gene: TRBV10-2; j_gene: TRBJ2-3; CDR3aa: CASSGLAGEGGLTDTQYF
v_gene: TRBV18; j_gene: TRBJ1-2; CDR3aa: CASSDTAGTGDGYTF
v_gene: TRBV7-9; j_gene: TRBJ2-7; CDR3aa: CASSLVAGHNEQYF
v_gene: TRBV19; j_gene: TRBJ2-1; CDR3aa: CASSGKPGTAGYNEQFF
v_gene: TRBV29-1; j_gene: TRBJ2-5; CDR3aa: CSVEGGAQETQYF
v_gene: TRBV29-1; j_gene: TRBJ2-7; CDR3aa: CSVDGGSSYEQYF
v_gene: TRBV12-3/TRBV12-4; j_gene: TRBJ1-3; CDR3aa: CASSSGVGNTIYF
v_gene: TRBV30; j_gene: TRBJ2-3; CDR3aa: CAWSQAGGALADTQYF
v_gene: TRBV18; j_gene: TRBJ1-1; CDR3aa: CASSPAGQGNTEAFF
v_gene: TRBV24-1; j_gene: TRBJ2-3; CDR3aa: CATSDPGTSGPDTQYF
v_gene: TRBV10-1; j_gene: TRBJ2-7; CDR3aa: CASREQGGVYEQYF
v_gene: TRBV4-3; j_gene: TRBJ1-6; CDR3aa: CASSRTGITNSPLHF
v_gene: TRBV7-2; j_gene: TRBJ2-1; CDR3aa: CASSLEVSVQFF
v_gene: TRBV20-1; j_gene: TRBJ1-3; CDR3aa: CSASLGQGSGNTIYF
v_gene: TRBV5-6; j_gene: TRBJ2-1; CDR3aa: CASSLADRYNEQFF
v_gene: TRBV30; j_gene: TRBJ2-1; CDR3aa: CAWSARGNNNEQFF
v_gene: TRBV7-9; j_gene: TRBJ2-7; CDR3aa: CASSLEATSGRRYEQYF
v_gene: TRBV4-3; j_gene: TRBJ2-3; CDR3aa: CASSQAFSEADTQYF
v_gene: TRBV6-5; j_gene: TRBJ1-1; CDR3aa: CASSWGQGNTEAFF
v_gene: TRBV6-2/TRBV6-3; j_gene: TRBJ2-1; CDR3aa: CASSPRVLAGAYNEQFF
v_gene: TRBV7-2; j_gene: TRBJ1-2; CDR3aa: CASSLVAGLTLGYGYTF
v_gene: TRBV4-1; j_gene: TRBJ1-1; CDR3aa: CASSQEGTGNTEAFF
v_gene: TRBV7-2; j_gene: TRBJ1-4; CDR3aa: CASSLAGTNEKLFF
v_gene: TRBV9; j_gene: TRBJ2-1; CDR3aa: CASSTAGGPREQFF
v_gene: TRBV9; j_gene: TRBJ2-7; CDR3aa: CASSAMGQVSEQYF
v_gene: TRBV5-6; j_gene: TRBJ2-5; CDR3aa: CASSLAGAFQETQYF
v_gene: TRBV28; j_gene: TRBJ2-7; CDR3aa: CASSFPGTVISPLPYEQYF
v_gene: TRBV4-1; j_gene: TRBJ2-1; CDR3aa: CASSQDPPEEQFF
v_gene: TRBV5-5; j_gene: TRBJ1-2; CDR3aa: CASSLGALYTF
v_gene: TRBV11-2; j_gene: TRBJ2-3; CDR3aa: CASSLVAATSTDTQYF